The 29 T cell receptor beta chains reported below all come from one sample, sequenced in a study of glioma-infiltrating T cells. Amplification of TCR alpha and beta CDR3 regions from RNA used iRepertoire nested multiplex PCR. TCRdb recomputed calls from the multiplex PCR reads with MiXCR, one row per CDR3 protein. The sample gives about 140,000 distinct CDR3 sequences, roughly 43% of which show up once; 20% to 25% is in the top ten. Input material: glioma tissue, nonneoplastic brain tissue, or PBMCs (not recorded which). These receptors were collected from a human donor with low-grade glioma or glioblastoma, undergoing nonglioma brain surgery, or in good health (not recorded which).

The J gene is TRBJ1-4, the V gene TRBV7-2; weak D call: TRBD1 (5 bases). The CDR3 contains 13 residues. Trimming cost V 4 bases and J 10 bases, with 13 bases left between them. Germline V gene sequence: CDR1 SGHTA, CDR2 FQGNSA. The CDR3: CASSSPQGGKLFF. The CDR3 DNA reads as TGTGCCAGCAGCTCGCCCCAGGGAGGAAAACTGTTTTTT.

In the case of this clonotype: This could be a read error, since a much larger clone is one nucleotide away. No conserved phenylalanine or tryptophan is present at the end of the CDR3, so a read error is the likely explanation. V is TRBV7-2 and J is TRBJ2-1; 8 bases map to TRBD2. J was trimmed by 4 bases and V by 8 bases; bases with no gene match: 4. Germline CDR1 reads SGHTA; CDR2 reads FQGNSA. The CDR3 has 13 residues. CDR3 residues: CASRGGEYNEQFL. The CDR3 bases are TGTGCCAGCCGGGGGGGGGAATACAATGAGCAGTTCCTC.

The chain uses TRBV29-1 and TRBJ2-5; unclear D gene. This CDR3 contains 12 residues. Germline CDR1 SQVTM, CDR2 ANQGSEA. The V end was cut by 8 bases, the J end by 0 bases, with 10 bases between. DNA of the CDR3: TGCAGCCCCGGACCCAACCAAGAGACCCAGTACTTC. This sequence encodes CSPGPNQETQYF.

This clonotype was counted once. Since a much larger clone is just one base distant, this may be a read error. This rearrangement joins TRBV6-2 or TRBV6-3 to TRBJ2-3; tentative D call: TRBD1 (5 bases). Per the germline V gene, CDR1 is MNHEY and CDR2 is SVGEGT. The length of the CDR3 is 12 residues. CDR3 protein: CASSRGLDKQYF. For the CDR3, the DNA is TGTGCCAGCAGTAGGGGATTAGATAAGCAGTATTTT.

The genes are TRBV7-9 and TRBJ1-2, with D hard to call. Germline V CDR1 and CDR2: SEHNR, FQNEAQ (reference sequence). V lost 1 base, J lost 1 base, and 22 bases lay in between. The CDR3 has 19 residues. CDR3: CASSLVLSGRAGGNYGYTF. The CDR3 nucleotides read TGTGCCAGCAGCTTAGTTCTGTCCGGAAGAGCCGGAGGTAACTATGGCTACACCTTC.

The CDR3 bases are TGTGCCACCAGTGACACGACAGGGAACACTGAAGCTTTCTTT. Amino acids: CATSDTTGNTEAFF. The chain uses TRBV24-1 and TRBJ1-1; D may be TRBD1 (6 bases). CDR3 size: 14 residues. The germline V gene has CDR1 KGHDR and CDR2 SFDVKD. Trimming stripped 4 bases from V and 1 base from J, with 9 bases between.

This clonotype has a count of ten or more. The rearrangement joins TRBV6-2 or TRBV6-3 to TRBJ2-2; the match to TRBD1 covers 7 bases. Unmatched junction bases numbered 0, after V lost 2 bases and J lost 0 bases. Germline-derived CDR1 and CDR2 are MNHEY and SVGEGT. CDR3 length equals 15 residues. The CDR3: CASSYQGANTGELFF. For the CDR3, the DNA is TGTGCCAGCAGTTACCAGGGGGCGAACACCGGGGAGCTGTTTTTT.

V and J are TRBV7-9 and TRBJ2-5; the match to TRBD2 covers 11 bases. The CDR3 spans 14 residues. Germline V lookup: CDR1 SEHNR, CDR2 FQNEAQ (reference sequence). The V and J ends lost 5 bases and 4 bases, in that order; junction bases with no gene match: 3. The CDR3 region is CASSELAGVETQYF. The CDR3 DNA sequence: TGTGCCAGCAGCGAACTAGCGGGAGTAGAGACCCAGTACTTC.

This chain uses TRBV5-1 with TRBJ1-1, with D tentatively TRBD1 (5 bases). The CDR3 runs 15 residues. CDR1 is SGHRS and CDR2 is YFSETQ in the germline V gene. Trimming left V 6 bases short and J 1 base short, with 16 bases between. Here the CDR3 reads CASNPGGGANTEAFF. CDR3 coding DNA: TGCGCCAGCAACCCCGGTGGGGGAGCGAACACTGAAGCTTTCTTT.

The genes are TRBV6-6 and TRBJ1-5; no definite D call. V lost 0 bases, J lost 0 bases, and 6 bases lay in between. Looked up from germline, CDR1 is MNHNY and CDR2 is SVGAGI (reference sequence). CDR3 length: 15 amino acids. DNA of the CDR3: TGTGCCAGCAGTTACTCCAGTCCTAGCAATCAGCCCCAGCATTTT. This gives the protein CASSYSSPSNQPQHF.

This clonotype was counted between two and nine times. The chain is built from TRBV27 and TRBJ2-7; D perhaps matches TRBD1 (6 bases). Germline V lookup: CDR1 MNHEY, CDR2 SMNVEV (reference sequence). The CDR3 sequence is 14 residues long. V lost 5 bases, J lost 7 bases, and 18 bases lay in between. CDR3 amino acids: CASSPQGRPGEQYF. The CDR3 DNA is TGTGCCAGCAGTCCACAGGGACGGCCGGGGGAGCAGTACTTC.

The CDR3 is CASSLGGPPSYNEQFF. The CDR3 DNA is TGTGCCAGCAGCTTAGGGGGGCCCCCTTCCTACAATGAGCAGTTCTTC. The rearrangement uses TRBV7-8 and TRBJ2-1; maybe TRBD1 (6 bases). Per germline, CDR1 SGHVS and CDR2 FQNEAQ. Trimming stripped 1 base from V and 1 base from J, with 11 bases between. The CDR3 is 16 residues long.

This clonotype has at least ten counts. V and J are TRBV6-1 and TRBJ2-2; possible D gene TRBD2, 6 bases. Germline V CDR1 and CDR2: MNHNS, SASEGT. The CDR3 spans 12 residues. V was clipped by 9 bases and J by 8 bases, with 13 bases between them. CDR3 amino acids: CASRLGGGELFF. The CDR3 region has the DNA TGTGCCAGTCGACTAGGTGGTGGGGAGCTGTTTTTT.

Concerning this clonotype: A read error may be the cause here, since a much bigger clone is one base away. The gene calls are TRBV7-2 and TRBJ2-1; 11 bases fit TRBD2. This CDR3 has 14 residues. The germline V gene has CDR1 SGHTA and CDR2 FQGNSA. The J segment lost 11 bases and the V segment lost 5 bases, leaving 8 bases of the junction unmatched. The CDR3 region is CASSPRLAGFQQFF. DNA for the CDR3: TGTGCCAGCAGCCCCAGACTAGCGGGATTCCAGCAGTTCTTC. The full variable domain, in which reference TRBV7-2 and TRBJ2-1 provide the parts outside the CDR3, is GAGVSQSPSNKVTEKGKDVELRCDPISGHTALYWYRQSLGQGLEFLIYFQGNSAPDKSGLPSDRFSAERTGGSVSTLTIQRTQQEDSAVYLCASSPRLAGFQQFFGPGTRLTVL.

Only a few counts were recorded for this clonotype. The chain links TRBV3-1 to TRBJ2-1; D is undetermined. V shed 0 bases and J shed 3 bases, with 9 bases lying between them. The CDR3 is 15 amino acids. Germline lookup yields CDR1 LGHDT and CDR2 YNNKEL (reference sequence). CDR3 sequence: CASSQDMLRYNEQFF. The CDR3 DNA reads TGTGCCAGCAGCCAAGATATGCTCCGCTACAATGAGCAGTTCTTC.

This chain uses TRBV7-2 with TRBJ2-7, with D perhaps TRBD2 (5 bases). CDR1 is SGHTA and CDR2 is FQGNSA in the germline V gene. This CDR3 contains 15 residues. Trimming pared 2 bases from V and 6 bases from J, leaving 17 bases between. The CDR3 reads CASSLTPSRYSEQYF. CDR3 coding DNA: TGTGCCAGCAGCTTAACCCCTAGCCGCTATAGCGAGCAGTACTTC.

This clonotype was detected many times. This rearrangement joins TRBV27 to TRBJ2-2, with unresolved D. Deletions cut 3 bases from V and 6 bases from J, with 5 bases between. Germline assignment: CDR1 MNHEY and CDR2 SMNVEV (reference sequence). The CDR3 sequence is 12 residues long. The CDR3 spells CASSLVPGELFF. In nucleotides, the CDR3 is TGTGCCAGCAGTTTGGTTCCCGGGGAGCTGTTTTTT.

The V call is TRBV20-1, the J call TRBJ2-7, with a weak D call TRBD1 (6 bases). V was shortened by 8 bases and J by 9 bases, with 23 bases between the two germline ends. Looked up from germline, CDR1 is DFQATT and CDR2 is SNEGSKA (reference sequence). The CDR3 is 13 residues long. DNA for the CDR3: TGCAGTCTTTCGGAGACAGGATGGGACGGGCAGTACTTC. This sequence encodes CSLSETGWDGQYF.

This clonotype was picked up a small number of times. The chain combines TRBV6-1 with TRBJ1-1; 9 positions agree with TRBD1. Germline-derived CDR1 and CDR2 are MNHNS and SASEGT. This CDR3 comprises 14 residues. V shed 6 bases and J 1 base; nucleotides not matched to a gene: 3. CDR3 nucleotides: TGTGCCAGCAGGACAGGGGGACGGAACACTGAAGCTTTCTTT. Translating gives CASRTGGRNTEAFF.

As concerns this clonotype: A much larger clone lies a single base off, so this may be a read error. The rearrangement uses TRBV27 and TRBJ2-7; D not certain. CDR1 is MNHEY, CDR2 SMNVEV, per germline (reference sequence). The CDR3 contains 14 residues. As DNA, the CDR3 is TGTGCCAGCAGTTTAGGCAGCCGCTCCTACGATCAGTACTTC. Encoded protein: CASSLGSRSYDQYF.

CDR3 sequence: CASSRESYEQYF. CDR3 in DNA: TGTGCCAGCAGCAGGGAGTCCTACGAGCAGTACTTC. The chain has TRBV2 and TRBJ2-7, with D perhaps assigned TRBD1 or TRBD2 (5 bases each). The CDR3 runs 12 residues. Per the germline V gene, CDR1 is SNHLY and CDR2 is FYNNEI. Trimming stripped 6 bases from V and 1 base from J, with 7 bases between.

A word on this clonotype: This sequence may be a read error, since a much larger clone differs from it by one base. V is TRBV12-3 or TRBV12-4 and J is TRBJ1-1, with D possibly being TRBD1 (6 bases). V lost 5 bases to trimming and J lost 2 bases, with 9 bases between them. The CDR3 runs to 13 residues. This CDR3 is CASSMGTNTEAFF. The CDR3 DNA reads as TGTGCCAGCAGTATGGGGACAAACACTGAAGCTTTCTTT.

This rearrangement joins TRBV12-3 or TRBV12-4 to TRBJ2-1; D might be TRBD1 (5 bases). V shed 8 bases and J shed 7 bases, with 15 bases lying between them. This CDR3 contains 13 residues. For the CDR3, the DNA is TGTGCCAGCGAGTACCAGGGATCTAATGAGCAGTTCTTC. This codes for CASEYQGSNEQFF.

This clonotype came up a few times. This chain joins TRBV7-2 and TRBJ2-7; possible D gene TRBD2, 5 bases. The CDR3 is 14 residues long. V gave up 1 base and J gave up 4 bases, with 11 bases separating them. Germline CDR1 is SGHTA and CDR2 is FQGNSA. The CDR3 region has the DNA TGTGCCAGCAGCTTAGATGGATCGGGATACGAGCAGTACTTC. This encodes CASSLDGSGYEQYF.

V usage is TRBV19 and J usage is TRBJ2-2; TRBD2 aligns across 10 bases. CDR3 length: 16 residues. J lost 4 bases, V lost 1 base, and 3 bases had no gene match. The V gene's germline CDR1 is LNHDA and CDR2 SQIVND (reference sequence). Here the CDR3 DNA reads TGTGCCAGTAGTATAGCCCTAGCGGGAGTCACCGGGGAGCTGTTTTTT. It is translated as CASSIALAGVTGELFF.

This clonotype was found a few times. This sequence joins TRBV20-1 and TRBJ1-2; the D is unclear. Germline V gene sequence: CDR1 DFQATT, CDR2 SNEGSKA (reference sequence). The CDR3 has 12 amino acids. V dropped 3 bases and J dropped 4 bases, with 9 bases sitting between them. The chain's CDR3 is CSASTSTYGYTF. In nucleotides, the CDR3 is TGCAGTGCTAGCACATCTACCTATGGCTACACCTTC.

The gene calls are TRBV6-1 and TRBJ1-6; D not resolved. The germline V gene encodes CDR1 MNHNS and CDR2 SASEGT. The CDR3 has 13 residues. V lost 7 bases and J 0 bases, leaving 4 bases between the germline ends. The CDR3 loop is CASMSSYNSPLHF. The CDR3 coding sequence is TGTGCCAGCATGAGCTCCTATAATTCACCCCTCCACTTT.

This clonotype was counted many times. The rearrangement links TRBV15 to TRBJ2-5, with 7 bases aligning to TRBD2. V was clipped by 0 bases and J by 4 bases; unmatched bases: 8. The CDR3 loop spans 16 amino acids. Germline V gene sequence: CDR1 LNHNV, CDR2 YYDKDF (reference sequence). CDR3 bases: TGTGCCACCAGCAGAGATCCCTCACCTAGCGGAGAGACCCAGTACTTC. This translates into CATSRDPSPSGETQYF.

To note about this clonotype: A much larger clone differs by one base, so this may be a read error. The J gene is TRBJ2-1, the V gene TRBV6-1; D might be TRBD1 (5 bases). The CDR3 has 13 amino acids. Germline V gene lookup returns CDR1 MNHNS and CDR2 SASEGT. The CDR3 coding sequence is TGTGCCAGCAGTGAATCCCCAGGGAATGACCAGTTCTTC. Protein: CASSESPGNDQFF.